The sequence of this T cell receptor (beta chain) was determined in a study of cytomegalovirus exposure and HLA in healthy donors. General study points: Highly shared variants forming one cluster were likely a sequencing artifact.

Primers included in the PCR were 60 Vbeta and 13 Jbeta primers. Clones were read by immunoSEQ multiplex PCR, and TCRdb kept only the in-frame ones, dropping some. The sample shows about 67,000 clones, about 65% of them seen only once. CDR3 size: 13 residues. The V end was cut by 5 bases, the J end by 5 bases, with 7 bases between. CDR1 and CDR2 from the germline V gene are MNHNS and SASEGT. Concerning this clone itself: The antigen is unknown.

V usage is TRBV6-1 and J usage is TRBJ1-6; unclear D gene. This receptor was identified in a woman in her twenties or thirties in good health and CMV-seronegative. The sequencing input was PBMCs. CDR3 residues: CASSPLDNSPLHF. Written as DNA, the CDR3 is TGTGCCAGCAGTCCCCTTGATAATTCACCCCTCCACTTT.